This entry features one T cell receptor beta chain sequence. Its antigen is unidentified. This CDR3 comprises 18 residues. With 2 bases clipped from V and 0 bases from J, the junction kept 9 bases outside the gene matches. Germline V gene lookup returns CDR1 LNHDA and CDR2 SQIVND (reference sequence). Generated by immunoSEQ multiplex PCR, the TCRdb table keeps only in-frame clones and is missing some. Of some 250,000 clones detected, about 90% appear once; the ten largest clones hold around 1.2%. The data belong to a study of cytomegalovirus exposure and HLA in healthy donors. Study-wide results and caveats: Investigators reported 150 to 200 TCR beta chains as tied to cytomegalovirus.

The gene calls are TRBV19 and TRBJ2-7, with TRBD1 matching 11 bases. Sequencing input: PBMCs. This sequence was found in a woman aged 25 to 45 in good health and CMV-seropositive. CDR3 nucleotide sequence: TGTGCCAGTAGTATACTAACCGATGGGACAGGGGGCTCCTACGAGCAGTACTTC. Protein: CASSILTDGTGGSYEQYF. The whole variable domain, remainder taken from reference TRBV19 and TRBJ2-7, is DGGITQSPKYLFRKEGQNVTLSCEQNLNHDAMYWYRQDPGQGLRLIYYSQIVNDFQKGDIAEGYSVSREKKESFPLTVTSAQKNPTAFYLCASSILTDGTGGSYEQYFGPGTRLTVT.